These T cell receptor beta chains were read from a single sample in a study of blood T cell repertoires in COVID-19. The repertoire was sequenced with immunoSEQ multiplex PCR; TCRdb's copy has only in-frame clones and lacks some. The sample holds around 67,000 clones; around 79% are singletons and the top ten take approximately 34%. Sequenced sample: peripheral blood. These receptors all stem from a woman in her 70s with acute or convalescent COVID-19. CDR3s include the opening cysteine and the closing phenylalanine or tryptophan. The D gene is left open where the match is weak. Size values are once, few and many counts, or a class for expanded clones, and some rows have none.

J gene | clone size | CDR3 length | V gene | D gene | CDR3 DNA | CDR3 protein
TRBJ2-2 | few | 18 | TRBV2 | TRBD2 | TGTGCCAGCCGCTTCCTGGGGACTAGCGGGGAGAACACCGGGGAGCTGTTTTTT | CASRFLGTSGENTGELFF
TRBJ2-3 | NA | 17 | TRBV5-1 | TRBD2 | TGCGCCAGCAGCTTGGCGGGACTAGCGTTGTTTTTAGATACGCAGTATTTT | CASSLAGLALFLDTQYF
TRBJ2-1 | NA | 12 | TRBV28 | NA | TGTGCCAGCAGTTTGCGGAGTAATGAGCAGTTCTTC | CASSLRSNEQFF
TRBJ2-5 | NA | 17 | TRBV7-9 | TRBD2 | TGTGCCAGCAGCTCCAACCGGGGGACTAGCGGGAGAGAGACCCAGTACTTC | CASSSNRGTSGRETQYF
TRBJ2-7 | NA | 14 | TRBV29-1 | NA | TGCAGCGTTGCAGGGCCCAGGGGAACGGACGAGCAGTACTTC | CSVAGPRGTDEQYF
TRBJ2-7 | once | 13 | TRBV6-4 | NA | TGTGCCAGCAGTGAACAACACGGGGGCGAGCAGTACTTC | CASSEQHGGEQYF
TRBJ2-2 | NA | 13 | TRBV3-1/TRBV3-2 | NA | TGTGCCAGCAGGCCTAACAGGGTCGGGGAGCTGTTTTTT | CASRPNRVGELFF
TRBJ2-3 | NA | 16 | TRBV19 | NA | TGTGCCAGTAGTATAGAGCTAGCAGGGGCGATGGCTACGCAGTATTTT | CASSIELAGAMATQYF
TRBJ1-5 | NA | 15 | TRBV28 | TRBD1 | TGTGCCAGCAGACAAATCGGACAGGGACGACAGCCCCAGCATTTT | CASRQIGQGRQPQHF
TRBJ1-1 | NA | 16 | TRBV5-1 | NA | TGCGCCAGCAGCCTCAGCTTAGCCGGGGTGATGACTGAAGCTTTCTTT | CASSLSLAGVMTEAFF